The 18 T cell receptor beta chains listed next were all sequenced from one sample in a study of cytomegalovirus exposure and HLA in healthy donors. Both 60 Vbeta primers and 13 Jbeta primers went into the PCR. Data came from immunoSEQ multiplex PCR; TCRdb stores just in-frame clones and leaves some out. The data hold about 270,000 clones, with under 80% observed a single time. The sequenced sample consisted of PBMCs. These TCRs come from a female donor in good health and CMV-seronegative.

This chain connects TRBV6-4 to TRBJ2-3; D is perhaps TRBD2 (6 bases). The germline V gene has CDR1 MRHNA and CDR2 SNTAGT. The CDR3 sequence is 17 residues long. V was trimmed by 1 base and J by 2 bases, leaving 16 bases between them. Here the CDR3 reads CASSDYHRDSPTDTQYF. CDR3 in DNA: TGTGCCAGCAGTGACTACCACCGGGACTCCCCCACAGATACGCAGTATTTT.

This rearrangement joins TRBV6-1 to TRBJ2-1; D is unclear. From germline, CDR1 is MNHNS and CDR2 SASEGT. Trimming cost V 2 bases and J 14 bases, with 7 bases left between them. This CDR3 has 10 amino acids. The CDR3 sequence: CASSEIQKFF. CDR3 nucleotide sequence: TGTGCCAGCAGTGAAATCCAGAAGTTCTTC.

The DNA of the CDR3 is TGCGCCAGCAGCTTGGCCGGACAGCCCGATTATAGCAATCAGCCCCAGCATTTT. Translated: CASSLAGQPDYSNQPQHF. The chain uses TRBV5-1 and TRBJ1-5; TRBD1 is a possible D gene (6 bases). This CDR3 is 18 amino acids long. V was trimmed by 0 bases and J by 0 bases, leaving 16 bases between them. Germline V CDR1 and CDR2: SGHRS, YFSETQ.

This rearrangement joins TRBV2 to TRBJ2-5, with D unclear. Looked up from germline, CDR1 is SNHLY and CDR2 is FYNNEI. The length of the CDR3 is 13 residues. With 2 bases removed from V and 2 bases from J, the gap between germline ends came to 6 bases. CDR3 loop: CASSEHSQETQYF. The CDR3 bases are TGTGCCAGCAGTGAACACTCTCAAGAGACCCAGTACTTC.

The chain combines TRBV27 with TRBJ2-7; TRBD2 might be the D (6 bases). The germline V gene has CDR1 MNHEY and CDR2 SMNVEV (reference sequence). The CDR3 sequence is 13 residues long. V dropped 3 bases and J dropped 3 bases, with 9 bases sitting between them. This chain's CDR3 is CASSLRGGYEQYF. The CDR3 DNA follows: TGTGCCAGCAGTTTGCGGGGTGGCTACGAGCAGTACTTC.

This chain joins TRBV5-1 and TRBJ2-7; unclear D gene. The CDR3 loop spans 11 amino acids. Trimming cost V 4 bases and J 1 base, with 3 bases left between them. Germline V gene sequence: CDR1 SGHRS, CDR2 YFSETQ. CDR3 loop: CASSASYEQYF. In DNA form, the CDR3 reads TGCGCCAGCAGCGCGTCCTACGAGCAGTACTTC.

The chain combines TRBV7-9 with TRBJ1-1; 7 bases match TRBD1. The CDR3 extends over 17 amino acids. Germline V gene lookup returns CDR1 SEHNR and CDR2 FQNEAQ (reference sequence). Trimming at V came to 1 base and at J to 11 bases, leaving 19 bases not matched to a gene. CDR3 residues: CASSLELGGQRTWKAFF. CDR3 nucleotides: TGTGCCAGCAGCTTAGAGTTAGGGGGACAGAGGACATGGAAGGCTTTCTTT. The complete variable domain, with remaining parts taken from reference TRBV7-9 and TRBJ1-1, reads DTGVSQNPRHKITKRGQNVTFRCDPISEHNRLYWYRQTLGQGPEFLTYFQNEAQLEKSRLLSDRFSAERPKGSFSTLEIQRTEQGDSAMYLCASSLELGGQRTWKAFFGQGTRLTVV.

This clone was seen more than once but under ten times. Other DNA sequences in this sample translate to the same CDR3. V is TRBV19 and J is TRBJ1-6, with a possible D match to TRBD1 (6 bases). Germline V CDR1 and CDR2: LNHDA, SQIVND (reference sequence). This CDR3 region has 14 residues. The V end was cut by 6 bases, the J end by 7 bases, with 13 bases between. Here the CDR3 reads CASSLQGANSPLHF. CDR3 nucleotides: TGTGCCAGTAGCTTACAGGGCGCGAATTCACCCCTCCACTTT.

This clone was detected a few times. This sequence joins TRBV5-4 and TRBJ2-7; 7 nucleotides match TRBD1. The V and J ends lost 4 bases and 3 bases, in that order; junction bases with no gene match: 13. CDR1 and CDR2 from the germline V gene are SGHNT and YYREEE (reference sequence). The CDR3 is 16 amino acids. The DNA for the CDR3 is TGTGCCAGCAGCCGTTCCACAGGGGAGAGGGTCTACGAGCAGTACTTC. This codes for CASSRSTGERVYEQYF.

The V and J genes are TRBV6-4 and TRBJ2-6; D is uncertain. V was trimmed by 2 bases and J by 3 bases, leaving 8 bases between them. Per the germline V gene, CDR1 is MRHNA and CDR2 is SNTAGT. The CDR3 has 15 amino acids. The CDR3 region has the DNA TGTGCCAGCAGTGACGGCCGCCATGGGGCCAACGTCCTGACTTTC. Its translation is CASSDGRHGANVLTF.

The J gene is TRBJ1-2, the V gene TRBV7-8, with 10 bases matching TRBD1. Germline V gene data show CDR1 as SGHVS and CDR2 as FQNEAQ. With 5 bases clipped from V and 0 bases from J, the junction kept 15 bases outside the gene matches. The CDR3 consists of 19 residues. CDR3 loop: CASSAPGQGVTLANYGYTF. The CDR3 nucleotides read TGTGCCAGCAGCGCCCCTGGACAGGGGGTTACTTTAGCTAACTATGGCTACACCTTC. The full variable domain, rest sourced from reference TRBV7-8 and TRBJ1-2, is GAGVSQSPRYKVAKRGQDVALRCDPISGHVSLFWYQQALGQGPEFLTYFQNEAQLDKSGLPSDRFFAERPEGSVSTLKIQRTQQEDSAVYLCASSAPGQGVTLANYGYTFGSGTRLTVV.

This clone was detected only once. The V and J genes are TRBV2 and TRBJ2-1; TRBD2 matches at 8 bases. Germline V gives CDR1 SNHLY, CDR2 FYNNEI. V trimming: 11 bases; J trimming: 6 bases; junction bases outside the gene matches: 12. The CDR3 is made up of 14 amino acids. The CDR3 sequence: CAGCPGLGFNEQFF. CDR3 DNA sequence: TGTGCCGGTTGCCCGGGACTAGGGTTCAATGAGCAGTTCTTC.

The rearrangement links TRBV5-1 to TRBJ1-4, with 10 nucleotides matching TRBD1. The CDR3 is 14 amino acids. The V segment lost 4 bases and the J segment 5 bases; nucleotides outside the gene matches: 2. Germline CDR1 SGHRS, CDR2 YFSETQ. The CDR3 sequence: CASSLGQGNEKLFF. Written as DNA, the CDR3 is TGCGCCAGCAGCCTGGGACAGGGGAATGAAAAACTGTTTTTT.

This clone showed up just a few times. The chain carries TRBV4-2 and TRBJ1-2; tentative D call: TRBD1 (5 bases). Germline-derived CDR1 and CDR2 are LGHNA and YNFKEQ. The CDR3 is 16 amino acids. Deletions cut 0 bases from V and 4 bases from J, with 15 bases between. The CDR3 reads CASSQEGGGGGYGYTF. The CDR3 DNA reads as TGTGCCAGCAGCCAAGAGGGGGGGGGAGGCGGCTATGGCTACACCTTC.

CDR3 DNA: TGTGCCAGCAGACCCCGGGACAGGGACAATCAGCCCCAGCATTTT. Protein: CASRPRDRDNQPQHF. The V and J genes are TRBV27 and TRBJ1-5; 9 bases line up with TRBD1. Unmatched junction bases numbered 6, after V lost 6 bases and J lost 3 bases. CDR3 length: 15 residues. Germline CDR1 MNHEY, CDR2 SMNVEV (reference sequence).

The chain couples TRBV27 to TRBJ2-6, with D unclear. Trimming removed 8 bases from V and 0 bases from J, with 8 bases in between. The CDR3 spans 14 residues. The germline gives CDR1 MNHEY, CDR2 SMNVEV (reference sequence). CDR3 coding DNA: TGTGCCAGCGGCTTGATCTCTGGGGCCAACGTCCTGACTTTC. It translates to CASGLISGANVLTF.

This clone was recorded a few times. The chain employs TRBV7-3 and TRBJ2-7; possibly TRBD2 for D (7 bases). This CDR3 comprises 15 residues. The V and J ends lost 0 bases and 0 bases respectively, with 9 bases between them. Germline V gene data show CDR1 as SGHTA and CDR2 as FQGTGA. The CDR3 sequence: CASSLTGGPSYEQYF. For the CDR3, the DNA is TGTGCCAGCAGCTTAACGGGGGGGCCCTCCTACGAGCAGTACTTC.

CDR3 coding DNA: TGTGCCCTGGCAGTTTCCCAAGATACGCAGTATTTT. It codes for CALAVSQDTQYF. The chain links TRBV30 to TRBJ2-3; D gene unclear. The CDR3 runs 12 residues. Germline V gives CDR1 GTSNPN, CDR2 SVGIG (reference sequence). Deletions cut 8 bases from V and 5 bases from J, with 14 bases between.